Listed below are T cell receptor beta chains from one sample, sequenced in a study of beta chain features in type 1 diabetes. TCRdb's copy holds only in-frame clones and misses some; the assay was immunoSEQ multiplex PCR. The sample consists of around 140,000 clones, roughly 9.7% of them appearing once. Sequencing was done on a sample of central memory CD4+ T cells from blood. These receptors originate from a woman aged 40 to 55 in good health. Each CDR3 is given without its conserved first and last residue. The order of the fields is V gene, J gene, CDR3 protein.

v_call: TRBV6-1; j_call: TRBJ1-1; cdr3_aa: ASRVGLNTEAF
v_call: TRBV9; j_call: TRBJ1-1; cdr3_aa: ASSVAVNTEAF
v_call: TRBV4-2; j_call: TRBJ2-7; cdr3_aa: ASSQEQGGTYEQY
v_call: TRBV9; j_call: TRBJ2-3; cdr3_aa: ASSADRGTDTQY
v_call: TRBV28; j_call: TRBJ1-1; cdr3_aa: ASNLDRVSEAF
v_call: TRBV6-5; j_call: TRBJ2-5; cdr3_aa: ASSYRGSLGQTQY
v_call: TRBV13; j_call: TRBJ1-4; cdr3_aa: ASSLGLGAGVGEKLF
v_call: TRBV29-1; j_call: TRBJ2-5; cdr3_aa: SVSLEGETQY
v_call: TRBV19; j_call: TRBJ2-5; cdr3_aa: ASSMGQRGAETQY
v_call: TRBV5-1; j_call: TRBJ2-1; cdr3_aa: ASSLVVAGVNEQF
v_call: TRBV27; j_call: TRBJ1-1; cdr3_aa: ASSFQGKRTEAF
v_call: TRBV5-1; j_call: TRBJ2-5; cdr3_aa: ASSFGGGNKETQY
v_call: TRBV7-8; j_call: TRBJ2-7; cdr3_aa: ASSLDRGREQY
v_call: TRBV2; j_call: TRBJ1-2; cdr3_aa: ASTPDYGYT
v_call: TRBV2; j_call: TRBJ2-7; cdr3_aa: ASGEGIYEQY
v_call: TRBV10-3; j_call: TRBJ1-5; cdr3_aa: AISESLGRVGNQPQH
v_call: TRBV10-3; j_call: TRBJ2-5; cdr3_aa: AIRAGTAQETQY
v_call: TRBV7-9; j_call: TRBJ1-5; cdr3_aa: ASSLNGQPQH
v_call: TRBV5-8; j_call: TRBJ2-5; cdr3_aa: ASSLYRVETQY
v_call: TRBV20-1; j_call: TRBJ2-7; cdr3_aa: SAWGLYEQY
v_call: TRBV27; j_call: TRBJ2-3; cdr3_aa: ASSLGTGEADTQY
v_call: TRBV9; j_call: TRBJ1-2; cdr3_aa: ASSGGTGNYGYT
v_call: TRBV5-4; j_call: TRBJ2-3; cdr3_aa: ASSLVQGGADTQY
v_call: TRBV25-1; j_call: TRBJ2-3; cdr3_aa: ASTYGLGTDTQY
v_call: TRBV6-1; j_call: TRBJ1-4; cdr3_aa: ASSGGGPNEKLF
v_call: TRBV7-2; j_call: TRBJ2-5; cdr3_aa: ASSLVPVRETQY
v_call: TRBV20-1; j_call: TRBJ2-3; cdr3_aa: SASPRDTQY
v_call: TRBV6-5; j_call: TRBJ2-7; cdr3_aa: ASSYSGQGDNEQY
v_call: TRBV10-3; j_call: TRBJ2-3; cdr3_aa: AISERGDTQY
v_call: TRBV4-2; j_call: TRBJ2-6; cdr3_aa: ASGHLNSGANVLT
v_call: TRBV7-9; j_call: TRBJ2-5; cdr3_aa: ASTRGEAVQETQY